The 28 T cell receptor beta chains listed next were all sequenced from one sample in a study of patients and donors after allogeneic stem cell transplantation. TCRdb independently ran MiXCR on the RT-PCR reads; one entry per CDR3 protein. The sample contains roughly 960,000 distinct CDR3 sequences, roughly 17% of which appear only once. Material for sequencing was blood, either unsorted or a sorted T cell fraction (not recorded which). These receptors originate from a human donor who was either an allogeneic HSCT recipient or a stem cell or donor lymphocyte infusion donor (not recorded which). It is not recorded whose cells these are; they may come from a transplant donor.

There are a few counts of this clonotype. V gene TRBV6-2 or TRBV6-3 combines with J gene TRBJ2-5, with 11 positions matching TRBD1. Trimming removed 2 bases from V and 4 bases from J; junction bases left unmatched: 0. The CDR3 runs to 14 residues. In germline, CDR1 is MNHEY, CDR2 SVGEGT. In DNA, the CDR3 is TGTGCCAGCAGTTACGGACAGGGGGCAGAGACCCAGTACTTC. Amino acids: CASSYGQGAETQYF.

The V and J genes are TRBV29-1 and TRBJ2-7; D perhaps matches TRBD2 (6 bases). Germline V gives CDR1 SQVTM, CDR2 ANQGSEA. V was cut by 7 bases and J by 4 bases, with 20 bases left in between. CDR3 size: 14 residues. This CDR3 is CSAEGRGGKYEQYF. The CDR3, as DNA: TGCAGCGCCGAAGGACGGGGAGGCAAGTACGAGCAGTACTTC.

The chain joins TRBV15 to TRBJ2-3; D not certain. Germline V CDR1 and CDR2: LNHNV, YYDKDF (reference sequence). V lost 0 bases, J lost 0 bases, and 10 bases lay in between. The CDR3 is made up of 16 amino acids. The chain's CDR3 is CATSRDSRLSTDTQYF. The CDR3 nucleotides read TGTGCCACCAGCAGAGATTCGAGGCTAAGCACAGATACGCAGTATTTT.

This clonotype was seen a few times. V gene TRBV5-6 combines with J gene TRBJ2-7; D is unclear. This CDR3 is 15 amino acids long. V was pared by 4 bases and J by 6 bases, with 20 bases between. CDR1 and CDR2 (germline): SGHDT, YYEEEE. CDR3 coding DNA: TGTGCCAGCAGCGTGACGCGAAGCATGCTTTTCGAGCAGTACTTC. Protein product: CASSVTRSMLFEQYF.

This clonotype turned up a few times. J is TRBJ1-2 and V is TRBV12-3 or TRBV12-4; D is ambiguous. The CDR3 runs 15 residues. V lost 5 bases and J 5 bases, leaving 18 bases between the germline ends. The CDR3 nucleotides read TGTGCCAGCAGTCCCACCCTAACCGGGAGTTATGGCTACACCTTC. Translated, it gives CASSPTLTGSYGYTF.

This chain uses TRBV5-4 with TRBJ2-5; tentative D call: TRBD2 (7 bases). The CDR3 is 14 amino acids. From germline, CDR1 is SGHNT and CDR2 YYREEE (reference sequence). Trimming pared 2 bases from V and 5 bases from J, leaving 13 bases between. Written as DNA, the CDR3 is TGTGCCAGCAGCTTCCGGGGGGCCTCGGAGACCCAGTACTTC. Encoded protein: CASSFRGASETQYF.

This clonotype was observed a few times. The rearrangement links TRBV27 to TRBJ2-3, with D possibly called TRBD1 or TRBD2 (5 bases each). The CDR3 extends over 16 amino acids. The germline CDR1 and CDR2 sequences are MNHEY and SMNVEV (reference sequence). Trimming cost V 5 bases and J 2 bases, with 17 bases left between them. The CDR3 coding sequence is TGTGCCAGCAGTAGAAAGAGGGGCCCGTCCACAGATACGCAGTATTTT. Amino acids: CASSRKRGPSTDTQYF.

This clonotype came up many times. This chain uses TRBV25-1 with TRBJ1-1, with D hard to call. Germline CDR1 reads MGHDK; CDR2 reads SYGVNS. The V gene lost 1 base and the J gene lost 1 base, with 10 bases spanning the gap. The CDR3 has 15 amino acids. The chain's CDR3 is CASSEWAGENTEAFF. CDR3 in DNA: TGTGCCAGCAGTGAATGGGCCGGGGAGAACACTGAAGCTTTCTTT.

This chain joins TRBV6-5 and TRBJ2-1; a possible D gene is TRBD1 (5 bases). Germline assignment: CDR1 MNHEY and CDR2 SVGAGI. The CDR3 runs 16 residues. V lost 4 bases and J 4 bases, leaving 17 bases between the germline ends. The CDR3 reads CASSSIRTRGYNEQFF. CDR3 bases: TGTGCCAGCAGTTCTATAAGGACAAGGGGTTACAATGAGCAGTTCTTC.

The table lists this clonotype with many counts. The V and J genes are TRBV25-1 and TRBJ1-1; D remains unclear. This CDR3 is built from 12 residues. Germline lookup yields CDR1 MGHDK and CDR2 SYGVNS. V lost 4 bases and J lost 2, with 5 bases in between. In nucleotides, the CDR3 is TGTGCCAGCAGTGCAATAAACACTGAAGCTTTCTTT. Its translation is CASSAINTEAFF. Together with reference TRBV25-1 and TRBJ1-1, the CDR3 gives the full variable domain: EADIYQTPRYLVIGTGKKITLECSQTMGHDKMYWYQQDPGMELHLIHYSYGVNSTEKGDLSSESTVSRIRTEHFPLTLESARPSHTSQYLCASSAINTEAFFGQGTRLTVV.

The table lists this clonotype with a few counts. The genes are TRBV5-1 and TRBJ2-5, with no clear D. Germline assignment: CDR1 SGHRS and CDR2 YFSETQ. This CDR3 is 14 amino acids long. The germline V and J ends were trimmed by 2 bases and 5 bases, with 13 bases remaining between them. In DNA, the CDR3 is TGCGCCAGCAGCTTTGGAAAGGTACAGGAGACCCAGTACTTC. This encodes CASSFGKVQETQYF. Filled out from reference TRBV5-1 and TRBJ2-5, the complete variable domain reads KAGVTQTPRYLIKTRGQQVTLSCSPISGHRSVSWYQQTPGQGLQFLFEYFSETQRNKGNFPGRFSGRQFSNSRSEMNVSTLELGDSALYLCASSFGKVQETQYFGPGTRLLVL.

The chain is built from TRBV2 and TRBJ1-4, with a weak D call TRBD1 (6 bases). This CDR3 is 15 amino acids long. Trimming left V 6 bases short and J 3 bases short, with 14 bases between. CDR1 and CDR2 from the germline V gene are SNHLY and FYNNEI. CDR3 sequence reads: CASRNTGSANEKLFF. DNA for the CDR3: TGTGCCAGCAGAAACACAGGGTCGGCTAATGAAAAACTGTTTTTT.

V and J are TRBV5-4 and TRBJ2-3; TRBD1 matches 10 bases. This CDR3 is 16 amino acids long. V lost 3 bases to trimming and J lost 5 bases; unmatched junction nucleotides: 9. The germline gives CDR1 SGHNT, CDR2 YYREEE (reference sequence). CDR3 nucleotides: TGTGCCAGCAGCTACCCTGGGACAGGGGTAGTAGATACGCAGTATTTT. Its translation is CASSYPGTGVVDTQYF.

The chain recombines TRBV25-1 with TRBJ2-2, with D unresolved. The V gene's germline CDR1 is MGHDK and CDR2 SYGVNS. The CDR3 sequence is 17 residues long. Trimming removed 6 bases from V and 5 bases from J, with 22 bases in between. For the CDR3, the DNA is TGTGCCAGCAGCACTCCCGGTTTGACCCAGAAGACCGGGGAGCTGTTTTTT. Translated, it gives CASSTPGLTQKTGELFF.

In its sample, this clonotype was seen a few times. The chain joins TRBV6-2 or TRBV6-3 to TRBJ2-7; D remains ambiguous. The CDR3 sequence is 14 residues long. V dropped 5 bases and J dropped 0 bases, with 11 bases sitting between them. CDR1 and CDR2 from the germline V gene are MNHEY and SVGEGT. The CDR3 sequence: CASSPTLTSYEQYF. CDR3 nucleotide sequence: TGTGCCAGCAGTCCCACCTTGACCTCCTACGAGCAGTACTTC.

The J gene is TRBJ2-4, the V gene TRBV7-9; D possibly corresponds to TRBD2 (7 bases). The CDR3 consists of 16 residues. V shed 5 bases and J shed 7 bases, with 21 bases lying between them. Germline V lookup: CDR1 SEHNR, CDR2 FQNEAQ (reference sequence). The CDR3 coding sequence is TGTGCCAGCAGCCCCGGGGGGCTAGCAGTATTGAACATTCAGTACTTC. Protein sequence: CASSPGGLAVLNIQYF.

The chain uses TRBV20-1 and TRBJ2-4, with 7 positions matching TRBD1. With 1 base clipped from V and 2 bases from J, the junction kept 5 bases outside the gene matches. CDR3 length equals 15 residues. In germline, CDR1 is DFQATT, CDR2 SNEGSKA (reference sequence). CDR3 DNA sequence: TGCAGTGCTAGAGGCCCGGGACAGTCCAAAAACATTCAGTACTTC. Amino acids: CSARGPGQSKNIQYF.

The chain couples TRBV10-3 to TRBJ2-7; 7 positions match TRBD2. Germline values: CDR1 ENHRY, CDR2 SYGVKD. V lost 6 bases to trimming and J lost 5 bases; unmatched junction nucleotides: 10. This CDR3 has 14 residues. CDR3: CAISASGIMNEQYF. The CDR3 DNA follows: TGTGCCATCAGCGCTAGCGGTATCATGAACGAGCAGTACTTC.

A few counts support this clonotype. The chain uses TRBV28 and TRBJ1-2, with unresolved D. The ends were cut back, 3 bases at V and 7 bases at J, with 9 bases in the middle. CDR3 length: 12 amino acids. Germline V gene lookup returns CDR1 MDHEN and CDR2 SYDVKM. CDR3 region: CASSFRGSGYTF. In DNA form, the CDR3 reads TGTGCCAGCAGTTTCCGAGGATCTGGCTACACCTTC.

The gene calls are TRBV20-1 and TRBJ1-2; D perhaps matches TRBD1 (5 bases). CDR1 is DFQATT and CDR2 is SNEGSKA in the germline V gene (reference sequence). This CDR3 is 14 amino acids long. V was clipped by 3 bases and J by 8 bases, with 19 bases between them. This chain's CDR3 is CSASRGSMESGYTF. CDR3 bases: TGCAGTGCTAGTCGGGGCAGTATGGAATCAGGCTACACCTTC.

This clonotype was counted a few times. The V gene is TRBV5-1, the J gene TRBJ2-7, with unresolved D. The CDR3 runs 14 residues. The V end was cut by 1 base, the J end by 1 base, with 9 bases between. Per germline, CDR1 SGHRS and CDR2 YFSETQ. CDR3: CASSLSSQSYEQYF. In nucleotides, the CDR3 is TGCGCCAGCAGCTTGTCGAGCCAATCCTACGAGCAGTACTTC.

This clonotype has a handful of counts. The chain carries TRBV29-1 and TRBJ1-1, with 7 bases aligning to TRBD1. V shed 6 bases and J 8 bases; nucleotides not matched to a gene: 6. There are 11 residues in the CDR3. Germline assignment: CDR1 SQVTM and CDR2 ANQGSEA. The CDR3: CSVVTGKEAFF. In nucleotides, the CDR3 is TGCAGCGTGGTGACAGGGAAAGAAGCTTTCTTT.

The V gene is TRBV6-4, the J gene TRBJ2-1; 11 nucleotides agree with TRBD2. This CDR3 has 15 residues. V lost 0 bases to trimming and J lost 8 bases; unmatched junction nucleotides: 3. Germline V lookup: CDR1 MRHNA, CDR2 SNTAGT. The CDR3 coding sequence is TGTGCCAGCAGTGACTCGACTAGCGGGAAAGATGAGCAGTTCTTC. It codes for CASSDSTSGKDEQFF.

This sequence joins TRBV7-2 and TRBJ1-5; weak D call: TRBD1 (5 bases). The germline V gene has CDR1 SGHTA and CDR2 FQGNSA. The CDR3 spans 15 residues. Trimming pared 0 bases from V and 6 bases from J, leaving 12 bases between. The CDR3 protein is CASSLAQGVVQPQHF. CDR3 coding DNA: TGTGCCAGCAGCTTAGCCCAGGGAGTCGTTCAGCCCCAGCATTTT.

The gene calls are TRBV24-1 and TRBJ1-4; 7 bases fit TRBD1. With 7 bases clipped from V and 6 bases from J, the junction kept 7 bases outside the gene matches. Looked up from germline, CDR1 is KGHDR and CDR2 is SFDVKD. This CDR3 is built from 14 residues. The CDR3 is CATSVTGADEKLFF. CDR3 in DNA: TGTGCCACCAGCGTAACAGGGGCGGATGAAAAACTGTTTTTT.

This clonotype turned up a few times. This chain connects TRBV19 to TRBJ2-5; maybe TRBD2 (5 bases). V lost 0 bases and J 7 bases, leaving 18 bases between the germline ends. Per germline, CDR1 LNHDA and CDR2 SQIVND (reference sequence). This CDR3 has 16 residues. The CDR3 here is CASSIDVPPAGVTQYF. The CDR3 nucleotides are TGTGCCAGTAGTATAGATGTACCGCCCGCCGGGGTGACCCAGTACTTC.

This clonotype has a handful of counts. The chain has TRBV29-1 and TRBJ2-3, with 10 bases that match TRBD1. Per germline, CDR1 SQVTM and CDR2 ANQGSEA. With V trimmed by 3 bases and J by 6 bases, 12 bases remained unmatched. This CDR3 has 16 amino acids. The CDR3 nucleotides are TGCAGCGTTGACAGGGGGACAGGGGCGGGCTTGGATACGCAGTATTTT. Its protein product is CSVDRGTGAGLDTQYF.

This clonotype was counted between two and nine times. J is TRBJ2-7 and V is TRBV6-2 or TRBV6-3; D may be TRBD2 (6 bases). V lost 5 bases and J 2 bases, leaving 16 bases between the germline ends. The germline CDR1 and CDR2 sequences are MNHEY and SVGEGT. This CDR3 region has 15 residues. CDR3 nucleotide sequence: TGTGCCAGCAGTCACCAACCGGGGGTGGCCTACGAGCAGTACTTC. Its translation: CASSHQPGVAYEQYF.